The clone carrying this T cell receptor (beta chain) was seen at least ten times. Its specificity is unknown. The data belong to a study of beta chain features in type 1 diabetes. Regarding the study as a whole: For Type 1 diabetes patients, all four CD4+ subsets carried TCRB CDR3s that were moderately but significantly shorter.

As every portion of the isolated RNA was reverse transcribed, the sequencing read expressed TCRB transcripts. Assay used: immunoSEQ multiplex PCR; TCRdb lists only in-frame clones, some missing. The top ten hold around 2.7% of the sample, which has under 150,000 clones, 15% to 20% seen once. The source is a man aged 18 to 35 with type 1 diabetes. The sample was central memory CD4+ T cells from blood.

CDR3 sequence: CAWWRGSPFF. CDR3 nucleotide sequence: TGTGCCTGGTGGAGGGGTTCTCCGTTCTTC. This chain uses TRBV30 with TRBJ2-1, with D maybe TRBD2 (6 bases). V lost 5 bases, J lost 15 bases, and 14 bases lay in between. The CDR3 covers 10 residues. The V gene's germline CDR1 is GTSNPN and CDR2 SVGIG (reference sequence).